This is a list of T cell receptor beta chains from one sample in a study of human T cells and chemical hapten exposure. TCRdb re-called the RACE reads with MiXCR, one entry per CDR3 protein. The sample has some 99,000 distinct CDR3 sequences; about a tenth are singletons. Sequenced material: whole blood, taken in connection with sensitization to the hapten diphenylcyclopropenone (DPC). Source of these receptors: a woman aged 35 to 49 with alopecia areata. Some clones in this sample may be carry-over from other donors' samples. Each CDR3 is given with its conserved first and last residue. The D gene is left open where the match is weak. Size values are once, few and many counts, or a class for expanded clones, and some rows have none.

J gene | D gene | clone size | CDR3 length | V gene | CDR3 DNA | CDR3 protein
TRBJ1-1 | TRBD1 | many | 15 | TRBV6-6 | TGTGCCAGCAGTTCTCTCGACTTACAGGGGACTGAAGCTTTCTTT | CASSSLDLQGTEAFF
TRBJ2-7 | . | few | 15 | TRBV28 | TGTGCCAGCGGTCCACCGGGACCCCCACCCTACGAGCAGTACTTC | CASGPPGPPPYEQYF
TRBJ1-5 | . | few | 13 | TRBV29-1 | TGCAGCGTTGGGCACGGGCCAGATCAGCCCCAGCATTTT | CSVGHGPDQPQHF
TRBJ1-2 | . | many | 13 | TRBV20-1 | TGCAGTGCTAGAGGAGGGGGAACCTATGGCTACACCTTC | CSARGGGTYGYTF
TRBJ1-1 | . | few | 13 | TRBV6-5 | TGTGCCAGCAGCTTAACGGGGATAACTGAAGCTTTCTTT | CASSLTGITEAFF
TRBJ2-3 | TRBD2 | many | 15 | TRBV7-3 | TGTGCCAGCAGCTTAAACGGGGGGGTCCCAGATACGCAGTATTTT | CASSLNGGVPDTQYF
TRBJ1-1 | . | many | 15 | TRBV14 | TGTGCCAGCAGCCAAACACAGGGAAGGGGCACTGAAGCTTTCTTT | CASSQTQGRGTEAFF
TRBJ1-5 | TRBD1 | many | 16 | TRBV19 | TGTGCCAGTAGGCCTAGGACAGGGGACGTTAATCAGCCCCAGCATTTT | CASRPRTGDVNQPQHF
TRBJ1-5 | TRBD1 | few | 16 | TRBV6-2/TRBV6-3 | TGTGCCAGCAGTCAGACAGGGGTTGGCAGCAATCAGCCCCAGCATTTT | CASSQTGVGSNQPQHF
TRBJ2-3 | TRBD2 | many | 15 | TRBV5-1 | TGCGCCAGCAGCACAGGACTAGCTAGCACAGATACGCAGTATTTT | CASSTGLASTDTQYF
TRBJ2-7 | TRBD2 | many | 14 | TRBV10-3 | TGTGCCATCACGTCTAGCGGAGGCCTCTACGAGCAGTACTTC | CAITSSGGLYEQYF
TRBJ2-5 | . | few | 13 | TRBV7-6 | TGTGCCAGCAGCCCTCGCCCGGCGGAGACCCAGTACTTC | CASSPRPAETQYF
TRBJ2-3 | TRBD2 | . | 20 | TRBV5-1 | TGCGCCAGCAGCCAAAACCCACTGGGCAAGCGGGGGGACAGACCAGATACGCAGTATTTT | CASSQNPLGKRGDRPDTQYF
TRBJ2-7 | . | . | 16 | TRBV4-3 | TGCGCCAGCAGCCAGTTTGTCGGGGGCGCGATCTACGAGCAGTACTTC | CASSQFVGGAIYEQYF